This TCR beta chain was retrieved from a study of T cell responses to AZD1222 COVID-19 vaccine (dated by TCRdb to about 2021). In the study overall: A total of just over 230 trial participants underwent TCR sequencing, of whom around 200 received two doses of AZD1222 and some 25 received two doses of the MenACWY control vaccine. Trial participants were enrolled by age into 18-55, 56-69 and 70-plus year subgroups, with roughly 150, 30 and 60 TCR-sequenced participants respectively.

The CDR3 regions of human TCRbeta chains were analyzed by immunosequencing. For the original study's pipeline: TCRs in the repertoires were matched against a reference library of SARS-CoV-2-specific TCRs that had been generated with the MIRA antigen-specificity platform. Breadth was defined as the fraction of unique TCRs that were SARS-CoV-2-associated. Depth was defined as the fraction of total T cells that were SARS-CoV-2-associated. Using the MIRA data, each spike-specific TCR was assigned both to the spike region to which the TCR was reactive and to a CD4 or CD8 class. Log10-transformed breadth and depth values were compared by one-way ANOVA with Sidak's multiple comparisons tests. The table was pulled from immuneACCESS by TCRdb, which kept in-frame rearrangements only. Such tables lose some clones; where checked, under half of the loss comes from unresolved V genes, and the rest has no known cause. V and J calls plus clone size are reproduced from that table; the DNA served to infer D and trimming. The sample contains over 110,000 clones, 85% to 95% of them found a single time. The ten largest clones take up around 12% of the sample.

The paper as a whole reports these results and caveats: Nearly half of unique spike-specific TCRs reportedly recognized epitopes outside regions mutated in the B.1.351 and B.1.1.7 variants. The 56-69-year group was small, and its depth increase did not reach significance, likely because of low power. Conclusions about previously exposed vaccinees are limited, since just five to seven AZD1222 recipients were seropositive for SARS-CoV-2 at baseline. Spike-specific TCR breadth and depth rose significantly after two AZD1222 doses compared with day 0 and with MenACWY recipients. No day 14 peak-response samples were available, so repertoires were characterized only after the peak T cell response. Participants were mostly white British, with more females than males. The authors suggested clonal diversity may have been underestimated. The whole spike protein was spanned by vaccine-associated CD4 TCRs, and dominant responses were seen in regions 160-218 and 743-854.

In light of the paper, this sample's time point label describes: sample from adult after SARS-CoV-2 infection, after symptom onset. A couple of convalescent COVID-19 patients, sampled after symptom onset from adults with prior SARS-CoV-2 infection, were also TCR-sequenced for comparison. As to this clone: Its binding antigen is unknown. The record has no base qualities; no much larger clone is one base away.

The CDR3 measures 18 amino acids from cysteine to phenylalanine. Of all the DNA, just the CDR3 is kept, 54 bases in frame from base 1. Trimming costs V 1 base and J 5 bases, and their ends lie 20 bases apart. CDR1 SGHTA and CDR2 FQGNSA were looked up in the germline V gene. This receptor chain uses TRBV7-2 and TRBJ2-2; TRBD2 is perhaps the D gene, given 6 matching bases. The sample consisted of peripheral blood, taken after recovery from COVID-19. This receptor was taken from an adult who had recovered from COVID-19. The DNA sequence is as follows: TGTGCCAGCAGCTTAGGGGGGACTGGCCGTTTAAGGACCGGGGAGCTGTTTTTT. It specifies CASSLGGTGRLRTGELFF. Here the CDR3 is joined to the reference TRBV7-2 and TRBJ2-2 genes, and the full variable domain is: GAGVSQSPSNKVTEKGKDVELRCDPISGHTALYWYRQSLGQGLEFLIYFQGNSAPDKSGLPSDRFSAERTGGSVSTLTIQRTQQEDSAVYLCASSLGGTGRLRTGELFFGEGSRLTVL.